Listed here are 5 T cell receptor beta chains from one sample, sequenced in a study of graft-versus-host responses after intestinal transplantation. Profiled with immunoSEQ multiplex PCR; TCRdb holds only in-frame clones, not every one. The table lists around 88,000 clones, around four fifths of them singletons. Their antigen targets remain unknown. The material was unstimulated CD8+ T cells sorted from spleen or lymph node cells, obtained before intestinal transplant. These receptors came from a human donor who received an intestinal transplant.

The chain has TRBV4-2 and TRBJ2-1; 12 bases line up with TRBD2. Germline V gene lookup returns CDR1 LGHNA and CDR2 YNFKEQ. This CDR3 spans 16 amino acids. V shed 3 bases, J shed 6 bases, and the junction held 6 bases outside the gene matches. DNA of the CDR3: TGTGCCAGCAGCCACTCTAGCGGGGGGGCCTTCAATGAGCAGTTCTTC. This codes for CASSHSSGGAFNEQFF.

A word on this clone: The same CDR3 is also encoded by other DNA sequences in this sample. This chain connects TRBV19 to TRBJ2-7; TRBD1 matches 9 bases. V lost 5 bases, J lost 4 bases, and 6 bases stayed unmatched. Germline V gene lookup returns CDR1 LNHDA and CDR2 SQIVND (reference sequence). The CDR3 runs to 14 residues. CDR3 residues: CASSPGTGSYEQYF. CDR3 nucleotide sequence: TGTGCCAGTAGTCCCGGGACAGGGTCGTACGAGCAGTACTTC.

The chain has TRBV6-5 and TRBJ2-6, with D hard to call. Trimming cost V 4 bases and J 0 bases, with 7 bases left between them. The CDR3 loop spans 15 amino acids. Germline assignment: CDR1 MNHEY and CDR2 SVGAGI. CDR3: CASSLDLSGANVLTF. DNA for the CDR3: TGTGCCAGCAGTTTGGACCTCTCTGGGGCCAACGTCCTGACTTTC.

V gene TRBV29-1 combines with J gene TRBJ2-2, with 8 bases that match TRBD1. Germline CDR1 reads SQVTM; CDR2 reads ANQGSEA. Trimming took 6 bases from V and 6 from J; bases not matched to a gene: 6. The CDR3 covers 13 residues. CDR3 bases: TGCAGCGTAGAGTTCAGGGGGCCCGGGGAGCTGTTTTTT. As protein: CSVEFRGPGELFF.

As regards this clone: Mismatch with germline at one junction end may stem from a read error. The rearrangement joins TRBV6-5 to TRBJ2-2; tentative D call: TRBD2 (5 bases). Germline V gives CDR1 MNHEY, CDR2 SVGAGI. The CDR3 sequence is 14 residues long. CDR3 in amino acids: CASIPRAEHRGAVF. For the CDR3, the DNA is TGTGCCAGCATTCCACGGGCAGAACACCGGGGAGCTGTTTTT.